These 17 T cell receptor beta chains were all obtained from the same sample, sequenced in a study of T cell responses to AZD1222 COVID-19 vaccine. Profiled with immunoSEQ multiplex PCR; TCRdb holds only in-frame clones, not every one. The sample contains about 120,000 clones, about 90% of which appear only once. Sequencing was performed on peripheral blood, taken on day 0 of AZD1222 vaccination. These receptors all come from an adult in good health.

The chain carries TRBV11-2 and TRBJ2-7; a weak D match, TRBD1 (5 bases). Looked up from germline, CDR1 is SGHAT and CDR2 is FQNNGV. V lost 5 bases and J lost 3, with 11 bases in between. This CDR3 has 13 residues. The CDR3 DNA reads as TGTGCCAGCAGCGTGAGACAGAGCTACGAGCAGTACTTC. Its protein is CASSVRQSYEQYF.

The rearrangement joins TRBV5-1 to TRBJ2-1, with D possibly called TRBD1 or TRBD2 (5 bases each). The germline CDR1 and CDR2 sequences are SGHRS and YFSETQ. V gave up 4 bases and J gave up 0 bases, with 11 bases separating them. This CDR3 has 15 residues. The chain's CDR3 is CASSQLGGSYNEQFF. CDR3 in DNA: TGCGCCAGCAGCCAGCTTGGGGGCTCCTACAATGAGCAGTTCTTC.

This clone was found once. The chain uses TRBV7-9 and TRBJ2-1; D not resolved. V was trimmed by 6 bases and J by 0 bases, leaving 12 bases between them. CDR1 SEHNR and CDR2 FQNEAQ come from the germline V gene (reference sequence). This CDR3 is built from 15 residues. CDR3 nucleotide sequence: TGTGCCAGCAGACTGAGCGCTAGCTCCTACAATGAGCAGTTCTTC. Translated, it gives CASRLSASSYNEQFF.

The chain couples TRBV15 to TRBJ2-3; no clear D. The V end lost 2 bases, the J end lost 9 bases, and 12 bases lay between the germline ends. This CDR3 contains 13 residues. From germline, CDR1 is LNHNV and CDR2 YYDKDF (reference sequence). CDR3 protein: CATSRRTGSTQYF. The CDR3 bases are TGTGCCACCAGCAGAAGGACCGGGTCAACGCAGTATTTT.

V gene TRBV5-1 combines with J gene TRBJ1-5; 7 bases align to TRBD1. The V gene's germline CDR1 is SGHRS and CDR2 YFSETQ. The CDR3 runs 14 residues. The J segment lost 7 bases and the V segment lost 0 bases, leaving 4 bases of the junction unmatched. The CDR3 nucleotides are TGCGCCAGCAGCTTGGGGACAGGAGGGCAGCCCCAGCATTTT. This codes for CASSLGTGGQPQHF. The variable domain in full, completed from reference TRBV5-1 and TRBJ1-5, reads KAGVTQTPRYLIKTRGQQVTLSCSPISGHRSVSWYQQTPGQGLQFLFEYFSETQRNKGNFPGRFSGRQFSNSRSEMNVSTLELGDSALYLCASSLGTGGQPQHFGDGTRLSIL.

This rearrangement joins TRBV30 to TRBJ2-3; perhaps TRBD2 as D (6 bases). V lost 3 bases and J lost 2, with 15 bases in between. CDR1 is GTSNPN, CDR2 SVGIG, per germline (reference sequence). CDR3 length: 15 amino acids. In DNA, the CDR3 is TGTGCCTGGAGCCCGGGACTGTCACACACAGATACGCAGTATTTT. Translating it yields CAWSPGLSHTDTQYF.

This clone came up once. The J gene is TRBJ2-2, the V gene TRBV7-2; D gene uncertain. Germline V gene sequence: CDR1 SGHTA, CDR2 FQGNSA. There are 16 residues in the CDR3. Between the trimmed V and J ends, which lost 5 bases and 5 bases, there was a span of 18 bases. The CDR3 spells CASSPRPLKGTGELFF. CDR3 DNA sequence: TGTGCCAGCAGCCCCAGACCGTTAAAAGGAACCGGGGAGCTGTTTTTT.

The chain employs TRBV11-2 and TRBJ2-2; 10 bases map to TRBD2. In germline, CDR1 is SGHAT, CDR2 FQNNGV. V lost 5 bases and J lost 0; bases outside the gene matches: 6. This CDR3 comprises 17 residues. CDR3 sequence: CASSRLAGGTNTGELFF. CDR3 bases: TGTGCCAGCAGCCGACTAGCGGGCGGTACGAACACCGGGGAGCTGTTTTTT.

The chain employs TRBV5-1 and TRBJ1-4, with 8 bases lining up with TRBD1. Germline CDR1 SGHRS, CDR2 YFSETQ. This CDR3 has 18 residues. The ends lost 1 base at V and 4 bases at J; junction bases unmatched: 12. Written as DNA, the CDR3 is TGCGCCAGCAGCTTGACAGGGGGGCTTGTCGCTGATAATGAAAAACTGTTTTTT. It specifies CASSLTGGLVADNEKLFF. The full variable domain, in which reference TRBV5-1 and TRBJ1-4 provide the parts outside the CDR3, is KAGVTQTPRYLIKTRGQQVTLSCSPISGHRSVSWYQQTPGQGLQFLFEYFSETQRNKGNFPGRFSGRQFSNSRSEMNVSTLELGDSALYLCASSLTGGLVADNEKLFFGSGTQLSVL.

This chain connects TRBV6-2 or TRBV6-3 to TRBJ1-2; no clear D gene. CDR1 and CDR2 (germline): MNHEY, SVGEGT. With 0 bases removed from V and 1 base from J, the gap between germline ends came to 9 bases. The CDR3 is 15 residues long. For the CDR3, the DNA is TGTGCCAGCAGTTACTCGGTTGGGGTTAACTATGGCTACACCTTC. It translates to CASSYSVGVNYGYTF.

With respect to this clone: Relative to the germline gene, one junction end is altered; a read error may explain this. V gene TRBV6-4 combines with J gene TRBJ2-7; D is possibly TRBD1 or TRBD2 (5 bases each). This CDR3 has 9 residues. CDR1 and CDR2 from the germline V gene are MRHNA and SNTAGT. The CDR3 loop is CASIGAKNF. For the CDR3, the DNA is TGTGCCAGCATCGGGGCCAAAAACTTC.

The chain couples TRBV27 to TRBJ1-4; D might be TRBD1 (5 bases). Germline V gives CDR1 MNHEY, CDR2 SMNVEV (reference sequence). V lost 2 bases and J lost 5, with 15 bases in between. This CDR3 has 16 amino acids. The CDR3 coding sequence is TGTGCCAGCAGTTTAGAGTGGACACCCTCGAATGAAAAACTGTTTTTT. Translated, it gives CASSLEWTPSNEKLFF.

The chain carries TRBV6-6 and TRBJ2-3; TRBD2 agrees at 7 bases. V shed 5 bases and J 2 bases; nucleotides not matched to a gene: 4. The CDR3 has 14 amino acids. Germline CDR1 is MNHNY and CDR2 is SVGAGI (reference sequence). CDR3 amino acids: CASSSGKITDTQYF. CDR3 nucleotides: TGTGCCAGCAGTAGCGGGAAAATCACAGATACGCAGTATTTT.

V usage is TRBV5-5 and J usage is TRBJ2-3; D is perhaps TRBD1 (6 bases). CDR1 is SGHKS and CDR2 is YYEKEE in the germline V gene (reference sequence). Deletions cut 4 bases from V and 0 bases from J, with 9 bases between. There are 14 residues in the CDR3. The CDR3 protein is CASSLTGSTDTQYF. The CDR3, as DNA: TGTGCCAGCAGCCTTACAGGGAGCACAGATACGCAGTATTTT.

V usage is TRBV28 and J usage is TRBJ1-2, with 7 bases matching TRBD1. V dropped 9 bases and J dropped 0; count of bases not matched to a gene: 7. CDR3 length equals 14 residues. Germline V gives CDR1 MDHEN, CDR2 SYDVKM. The CDR3 region is CASGGTATNYGYTF. DNA for the CDR3: TGTGCCAGTGGGGGGACAGCCACTAACTATGGCTACACCTTC.

V is TRBV7-9 and J is TRBJ2-4; TRBD2 aligns across 8 bases. Trimming removed 1 base from V and 2 bases from J; junction bases left unmatched: 10. The CDR3 has 18 residues. Germline V gene sequence: CDR1 SEHNR, CDR2 FQNEAQ (reference sequence). The CDR3, as DNA: TGTGCCAGCAGCTTAGGGTCAATAGCGGGAACGACCAAAAACATTCAGTACTTC. Residues: CASSLGSIAGTTKNIQYF.

The genes are TRBV7-9 and TRBJ2-2; 7 nucleotides align to TRBD1. Trimming took 1 base from V and 1 from J; bases not matched to a gene: 3. This CDR3 is built from 16 residues. Germline loops: CDR1 SEHNR, CDR2 FQNEAQ (reference sequence). The DNA for the CDR3 is TGTGCCAGCAGCTTAGGGACAGGAGTGAACACCGGGGAGCTGTTTTTT. The encoded protein is CASSLGTGVNTGELFF.